What follows are 18 T cell receptor beta chains derived from one specimen sequenced in a study of CD8+CD57+ T cells in acquired aplastic anemia. Previously, flow cytometry had revealed CD8+CD57+ cell expansion in the patients chosen for sequencing. CDR3 and TCR beta VDJ profiling relied on a genomic DNA template. TCRdb processed the reads anew with MiXCR; each CDR3 protein has one entry. The sample comprises approximately 180,000 distinct CDR3 sequences, roughly 65% of which are singletons, and roughly 46% rests with the top ten. The specimen sequenced was sorted CD4+, CD8+, or CD8+CD57+ T cells (not recorded which) from PBMCs. The receptors were sampled from a human donor with aplastic anemia.

Notes on this clonotype: Germline and junction disagree at one end, which may indicate a read error. The chain is built from TRBV5-1 and TRBJ1-1, with 9 bases fitting TRBD1. The CDR3 spans 14 residues. Per the germline V gene, CDR1 is SGHRS and CDR2 is YFSETQ. CDR3 residues: CASSIGQGPAEAFF. CDR3 bases: TGTGCCAGCAGCATAGGACAGGGGCCGGCTGAAGCTTTCTTT.

The chain joins TRBV2 to TRBJ2-7, with 11 positions matching TRBD2. There are 15 residues in the CDR3. Losses at the gene ends were 1 base for V and 1 base for J; bases not matched to a gene: 0. From germline, CDR1 is SNHLY and CDR2 FYNNEI. CDR3 DNA sequence: TGTGCCAGCAGTGAAGGGACTAGCGGGTCCTACGAGCAGTACTTC. This codes for CASSEGTSGSYEQYF.

This clonotype was counted between two and nine times. The chain is built from TRBV27 and TRBJ2-3; no firm D call. CDR1 and CDR2 (germline): MNHEY, SMNVEV (reference sequence). V was clipped by 3 bases and J by 9 bases, with 7 bases between them. This CDR3 comprises 11 residues. The CDR3: CASSFGKTQYF. CDR3 coding DNA: TGTGCCAGCAGTTTTGGCAAGACGCAGTATTTT.

The rearrangement links TRBV7-8 to TRBJ1-4, with TRBD1 matching 7 bases. Germline CDR1 reads SGHVS; CDR2 reads FQNEAQ. J gave up 8 bases and V 3 bases, and 9 bases lay outside the gene matches. The CDR3 runs to 15 residues. Here the CDR3 DNA reads TGTGCCAGCAGCTTCCAGACAGGGATGGACGAAAAACTGTTTTTT. Its translation: CASSFQTGMDEKLFF.

Turning to this clonotype: This clone may be a read error of a much larger clone one base away. The genes are TRBV10-1 and TRBJ2-3; maybe TRBD2 (7 bases). The CDR3 runs 16 residues. The V gene's germline CDR1 is WNHNN and CDR2 SYGVQD (reference sequence). The CDR3 nucleotides are TGCGCCAGCAGTGGCCAAGGAGGCGGGGGCACAGATACGCAGTGTTTT. This encodes CASSGQGGGGTDTQCF.

The rearrangement uses TRBV20-1 and TRBJ2-3, with 11 bases that match TRBD2. Germline V CDR1 and CDR2: DFQATT, SNEGSKA (reference sequence). The CDR3 is 18 residues long. V dropped 0 bases and J dropped 4; count of bases not matched to a gene: 12. CDR3 nucleotides: TGCAGTGCTAGAGATCCGGCTAGCGGGAGGAGCCCCCCAGATACGCAGTATTTT. Its translation is CSARDPASGRSPPDTQYF.

V gene TRBV9 combines with J gene TRBJ1-5; D uncertain. Germline V gives CDR1 SGDLS, CDR2 YYNGEE. This CDR3 has 17 residues. V lost 6 bases, J lost 8 bases, and 27 bases lay in between. The CDR3 bases are TGTGCCAGCACCGCCTGCCGCGGGGAAGGGCGAAATAAGCCCCAGCATTTT. It is translated as CASTACRGEGRNKPQHF.

This clonotype was observed many times. The V gene is TRBV6-5, the J gene TRBJ2-1; possible D gene TRBD2, 7 bases. This CDR3 contains 15 residues. The germline V and J ends were trimmed by 2 bases and 2 bases, with 10 bases remaining between them. Germline CDR1 reads MNHEY; CDR2 reads SVGAGI. In DNA form, the CDR3 reads TGTGCCAGCAGTTACGGGGGGGCCGCCTACAATGAGCAGTTCTTC. This codes for CASSYGGAAYNEQFF.

This clonotype was seen only a few times. An end of the junction does not agree with germline; a read error may underlie this. This chain connects TRBV20-1 to TRBJ1-5; TRBD1 might be the D (5 bases). CDR3 length equals 17 residues. Germline V gene sequence: CDR1 DFQATT, CDR2 SNEGSKA (reference sequence). CDR3 amino acids: CSARKSGGEDSNQPRHF. The CDR3 nucleotides are TGCAGTGCTAGAAAAAGTGGGGGGGAGGATAGCAATCAGCCCCGGCATTTT.

The CDR3 DNA sequence: TGTGCCAGCAGTGAAGGAGCAGGAGCCTACGAGCAGTACTTC. This gives the protein CASSEGAGAYEQYF. The chain couples TRBV25-1 to TRBJ2-7, with D hard to call. There are 14 residues in the CDR3. Trimming took 2 bases from V and 2 from J, leaving 10 bases between them. Germline values: CDR1 MGHDK, CDR2 SYGVNS.

This clonotype appeared a few times. This chain joins TRBV29-1 and TRBJ1-1; D unresolved. CDR1 and CDR2 (germline): SQVTM, ANQGSEA. With 8 bases removed from V and 4 bases from J, the gap between germline ends came to 11 bases. This CDR3 is 11 amino acids long. The DNA of the CDR3 is TGCAGCCAAGCCGTAGGCACTGAAGCTTTCTTT. The encoded protein is CSQAVGTEAFF. Complete variable domain (other parts from reference TRBV29-1 and TRBJ1-1): SAVISQKPSRDICQRGTSLTIQCQVDSQVTMMFWYRQQPGQSLTLIATANQGSEATYESGFVIDKFPISRPNLTFSTLTVSNMSPEDSSIYLCSQAVGTEAFFGQGTRLTVV.

The chain is built from TRBV27 and TRBJ2-6; D possibly corresponds to TRBD2 (5 bases). Germline lookup yields CDR1 MNHEY and CDR2 SMNVEV (reference sequence). CDR3 length: 16 residues. Trimming shortened V by 2 bases and J by 2 bases, and 10 bases separated the two germline ends. The chain's CDR3 is CASSLKKAAGANVLTF. The CDR3 nucleotides are TGTGCCAGCAGTTTAAAAAAAGCGGCTGGGGCCAACGTCCTGACTTTC.

The J gene is TRBJ2-1, the V gene TRBV11-2; the match to TRBD2 covers 7 bases. The CDR3 is 14 residues long. With 4 bases clipped from V and 12 bases from J, the junction kept 12 bases outside the gene matches. The germline CDR1 and CDR2 sequences are SGHAT and FQNNGV. CDR3: CASSSGGSSSLQFF. CDR3 bases: TGTGCCAGCAGCTCGGGAGGTAGCTCAAGTCTGCAGTTCTTC. The full variable domain, in which reference TRBV11-2 and TRBJ2-1 provide the parts outside the CDR3, is EAGVAQSPRYKIIEKRQSVAFWCNPISGHATLYWYQQILGQGPKLLIQFQNNGVVDDSQLPKDRFSAERLKGVDSTLKIQPAKLEDSAVYLCASSSGGSSSLQFFGPGTRLTVL.

The rearrangement links TRBV9 to TRBJ1-1; no clear D gene. V was trimmed by 0 bases and J by 4 bases, leaving 16 bases between them. Germline-derived CDR1 and CDR2 are SGDLS and YYNGEE. The CDR3 loop spans 16 amino acids. The CDR3 reads CASSVASVLWATEAFF. The CDR3 DNA follows: TGTGCCAGCAGCGTAGCTAGTGTATTATGGGCCACTGAAGCTTTCTTT.

This clonotype was counted at least ten times. This chain connects TRBV6-5 to TRBJ1-3; 8 bases match TRBD1. This CDR3 region has 15 residues. V was pared by 2 bases and J by 2 bases, with 2 bases of the junction left unmatched. Germline-derived CDR1 and CDR2 are MNHEY and SVGAGI. For the CDR3, the DNA is TGTGCCAGCAGTTACGGACAGGGCCCTGGAAACACCATATATTTT. Its translation: CASSYGQGPGNTIYF.

The gene calls are TRBV20-1 and TRBJ1-2; D is possibly TRBD1 (5 bases). The CDR3 covers 12 residues. The germline gives CDR1 DFQATT, CDR2 SNEGSKA (reference sequence). The germline V and J ends were trimmed by 4 bases and 4 bases, with 10 bases remaining between them. Written as DNA, the CDR3 is TGCAGTGCTATACAGGAGCTCTATGGCTACACCTTC. This codes for CSAIQELYGYTF.

V gene TRBV4-1 combines with J gene TRBJ2-7; a possible D gene is TRBD1 (5 bases). The CDR3 runs 14 residues. Germline V gene lookup returns CDR1 MGHRA and CDR2 YSYEKL. Trimming shortened V by 4 bases and J by 6 bases, and 16 bases separated the two germline ends. CDR3 DNA: TGCGCCAGCAGCCCGGACATCAGCGTCGGCGAGCAGTACTTC. It codes for CASSPDISVGEQYF.

This clonotype was recorded a few times. V is TRBV19 and J is TRBJ2-7; 7 bases are a match to TRBD1. Germline loops: CDR1 LNHDA, CDR2 SQIVND (reference sequence). The CDR3 has 15 residues. The junction had 9 bases not matched to a gene; V was cut back by 5 bases and J by 2 bases. This CDR3 reads CASSSILDRAYEQYF. The CDR3 nucleotides are TGTGCCAGTAGTTCAATACTCGACAGGGCCTACGAGCAGTACTTC.